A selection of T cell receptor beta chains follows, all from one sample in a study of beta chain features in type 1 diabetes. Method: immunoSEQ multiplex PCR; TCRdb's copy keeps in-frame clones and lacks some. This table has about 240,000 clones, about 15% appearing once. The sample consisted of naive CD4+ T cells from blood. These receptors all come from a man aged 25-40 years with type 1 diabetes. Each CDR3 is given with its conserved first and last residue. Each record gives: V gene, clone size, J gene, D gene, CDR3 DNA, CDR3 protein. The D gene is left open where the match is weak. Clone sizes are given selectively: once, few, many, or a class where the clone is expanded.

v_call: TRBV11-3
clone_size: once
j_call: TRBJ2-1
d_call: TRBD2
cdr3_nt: TGTGCCAGCAGCCCCCCCGGGACTATTTACAATGAGCAGTTCTTC
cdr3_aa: CASSPPGTIYNEQFF

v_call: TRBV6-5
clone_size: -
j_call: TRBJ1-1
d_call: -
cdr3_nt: TGTGCCAGCATGCGCGGGGGAAGGGACACTGAAGCTTTCTTT
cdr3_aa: CASMRGGRDTEAFF

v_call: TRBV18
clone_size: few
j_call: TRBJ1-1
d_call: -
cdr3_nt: TGTGCCAGCTCACCAGTGCAGGGGAACACTGAAGCTTTCTTT
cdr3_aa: CASSPVQGNTEAFF

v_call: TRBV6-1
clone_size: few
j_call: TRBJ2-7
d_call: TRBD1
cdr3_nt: TGTGCCAGCAGTGGTGGGACAGATTTCTCCGAGCAGTACTTC
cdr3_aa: CASSGGTDFSEQYF

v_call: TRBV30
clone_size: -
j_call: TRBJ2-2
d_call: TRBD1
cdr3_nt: TGTGCCTGCCAAAGGACAGGGAAGAACACCGGGGAGCTGTTTTTT
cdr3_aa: CACQRTGKNTGELFF

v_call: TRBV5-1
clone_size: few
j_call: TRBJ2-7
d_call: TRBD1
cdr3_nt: TGCGCCAGCAGCTCACGGACAGGGGACGAGCAGTACTTC
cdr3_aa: CASSSRTGDEQYF

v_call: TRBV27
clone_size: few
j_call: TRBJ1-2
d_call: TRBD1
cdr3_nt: TGTGCCAGCAGTCCGGGACAGGGGCCGTTCTATGGCTACACCTTC
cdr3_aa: CASSPGQGPFYGYTF

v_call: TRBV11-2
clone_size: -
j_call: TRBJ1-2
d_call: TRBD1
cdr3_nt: TGTGCCAGCAGTAGAGACAGGGCTTATGGCTACACCTTC
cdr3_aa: CASSRDRAYGYTF

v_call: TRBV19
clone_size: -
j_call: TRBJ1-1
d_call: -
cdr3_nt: TGTGCCAGTAGTACGCCACAACCTCCAGCTGAAGCTTTCTTT
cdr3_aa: CASSTPQPPAEAFF

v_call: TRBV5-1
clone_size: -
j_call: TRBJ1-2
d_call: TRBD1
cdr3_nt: TGCGCCAGCAGCATGGACAGGCGCGGCTACACCTTC
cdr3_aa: CASSMDRRGYTF

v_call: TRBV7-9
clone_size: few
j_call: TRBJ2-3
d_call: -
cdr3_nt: TGTGCCAGCAGCTTAGCGCGGCTAGTCTTGGATACGCAGTATTTT
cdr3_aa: CASSLARLVLDTQYF

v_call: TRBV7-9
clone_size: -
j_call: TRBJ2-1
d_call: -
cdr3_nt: TGTGCCAGCGACGGAGGCTCCTACAATGAGCAGTTCTTC
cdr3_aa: CASDGGSYNEQFF

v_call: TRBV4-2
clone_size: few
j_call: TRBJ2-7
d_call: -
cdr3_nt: TGTGCCAGCAGCCAAGCAGCGGACCTCTACGAGCAGTACTTC
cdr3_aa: CASSQAADLYEQYF

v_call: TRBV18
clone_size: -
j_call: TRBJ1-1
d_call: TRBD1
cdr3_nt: TGTGCCAGCTCATCAAACAGGGGGAATGAAGCTTTCTTT
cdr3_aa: CASSSNRGNEAFF

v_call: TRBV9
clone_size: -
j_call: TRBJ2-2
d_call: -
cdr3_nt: TGTGCCAGCAGCGTAGGCAGAAACACCGGGGAGCTGTTTTTT
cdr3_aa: CASSVGRNTGELFF

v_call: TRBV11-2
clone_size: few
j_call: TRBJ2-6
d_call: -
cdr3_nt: TGTGCCAGCAGCCCACTGACAGTTGGGGCCAACGTCCTGACTTTC
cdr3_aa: CASSPLTVGANVLTF

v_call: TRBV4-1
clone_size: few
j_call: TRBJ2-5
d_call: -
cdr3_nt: TGCGCCAGCAGCCGCCCCGGGTCGCCGGAGACCCAGTACTTC
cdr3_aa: CASSRPGSPETQYF

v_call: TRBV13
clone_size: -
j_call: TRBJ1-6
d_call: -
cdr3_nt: TGTGCCAGCAGCTTTTCAGGCAATCTCGGCTCACCCCTCCACTTT
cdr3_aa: CASSFSGNLGSPLHF

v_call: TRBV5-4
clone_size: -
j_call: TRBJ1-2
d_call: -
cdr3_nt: TGTGCCAGCAGCTTGGCAGGGAACTATGGCTACACCTTC
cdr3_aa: CASSLAGNYGYTF

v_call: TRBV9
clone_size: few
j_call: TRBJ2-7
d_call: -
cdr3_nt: TGTGCCAGCAGCGCCATCGGAGGAAGCGAGCAGTACTTC
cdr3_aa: CASSAIGGSEQYF

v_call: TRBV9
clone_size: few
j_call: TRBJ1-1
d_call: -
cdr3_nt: TGTGCCAGCAGCTCTCCAGGGATTACTGAAGCTTTCTTT
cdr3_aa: CASSSPGITEAFF

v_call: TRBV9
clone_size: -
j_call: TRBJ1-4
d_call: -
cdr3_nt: TGTGCCAGCAGCGCCGGCCTAGGACAGACAGAAAAACTGTTTTTT
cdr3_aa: CASSAGLGQTEKLFF

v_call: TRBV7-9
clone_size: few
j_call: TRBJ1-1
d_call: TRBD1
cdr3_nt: TGTGCCAGCAGCCCCCAACAGGGGGACACTGAAGCTTTCTTT
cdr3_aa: CASSPQQGDTEAFF

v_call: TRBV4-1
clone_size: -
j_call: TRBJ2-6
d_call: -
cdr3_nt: TGCGCCAGCAGCCAAACCCCCCCTGGCCCAGGGGCCAACGTCCTGACTTTC
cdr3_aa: CASSQTPPGPGANVLTF

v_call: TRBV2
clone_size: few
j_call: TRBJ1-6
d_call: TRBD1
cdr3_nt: TGTGCCAGCAGTGTTCGGGACAGGGATTCACCCCTCCACTTT
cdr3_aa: CASSVRDRDSPLHF

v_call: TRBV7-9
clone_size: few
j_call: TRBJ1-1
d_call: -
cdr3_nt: TGTGCCAGCAGCGCCACAGGGACTGAAGCTTTCTTT
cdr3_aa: CASSATGTEAFF

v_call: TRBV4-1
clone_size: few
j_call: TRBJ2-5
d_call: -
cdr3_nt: TGCGCCAGCAGCCGTCCCGGGGGAGAGACCCAGTACTTC
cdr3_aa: CASSRPGGETQYF

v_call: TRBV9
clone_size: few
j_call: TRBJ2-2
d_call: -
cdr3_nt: TGTGCCAGCAGCGTCGCGGTTGCCGGGGAGCTGTTTTTT
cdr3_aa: CASSVAVAGELFF

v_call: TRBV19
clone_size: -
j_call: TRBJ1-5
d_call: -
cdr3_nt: TGTGCCAGTAGTATGGCCCCCGGGGGAGGCAATCAGCCCCAGCATTTT
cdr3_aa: CASSMAPGGGNQPQHF

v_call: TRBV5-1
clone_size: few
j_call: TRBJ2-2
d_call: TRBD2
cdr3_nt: TGCGCCAGCAGCACGGGAGGTGGAAACACCGGGGAGCTGTTTTTT
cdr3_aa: CASSTGGGNTGELFF

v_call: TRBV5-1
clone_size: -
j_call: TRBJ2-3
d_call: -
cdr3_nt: TGCGCCAGCAGCTCGGGGGTCAGCAACACAGATACGCAGTATTTT
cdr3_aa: CASSSGVSNTDTQYF

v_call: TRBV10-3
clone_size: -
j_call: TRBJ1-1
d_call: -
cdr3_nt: TGTGCCACCGGTACGGGGGACACTGAAGCTTTCTTT
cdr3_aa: CATGTGDTEAFF

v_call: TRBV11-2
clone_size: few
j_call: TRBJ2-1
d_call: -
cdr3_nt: TGTGCCAGCAGCCTCGGGGGTGAGCAGTTCTTC
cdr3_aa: CASSLGGEQFF

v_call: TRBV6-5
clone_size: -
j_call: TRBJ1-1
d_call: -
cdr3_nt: TGTGCCAGCAGTTACGGGCAAAAGGACACTGAAGCTTTCTTT
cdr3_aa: CASSYGQKDTEAFF

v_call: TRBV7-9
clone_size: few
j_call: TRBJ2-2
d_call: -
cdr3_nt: TGTGCCAGCAGCTTAGCGGGAGGCGCCGGGGAGCTGTTTTTT
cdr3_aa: CASSLAGGAGELFF

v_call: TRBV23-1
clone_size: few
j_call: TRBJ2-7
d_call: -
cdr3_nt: TGCGCCAGCTGGCAGGGACAAGAGCAGTACTTC
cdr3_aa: CASWQGQEQYF

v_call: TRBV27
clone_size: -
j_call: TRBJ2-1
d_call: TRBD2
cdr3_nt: TGTGCCAGCAGCCTTAGGCTAGCGGGAGCCTCCTACAATGAGCAGTTCTTC
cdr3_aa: CASSLRLAGASYNEQFF

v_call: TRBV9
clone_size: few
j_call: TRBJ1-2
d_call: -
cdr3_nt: TGTGCCAGCAGCGTACGGGACACCCCAAAACGTGGCTACACCTTC
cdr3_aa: CASSVRDTPKRGYTF

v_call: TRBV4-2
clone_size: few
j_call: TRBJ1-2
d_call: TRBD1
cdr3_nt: TGTGCCAGCAGCCGAAAGGACAGGGACGAAGATGGCTACACCTTC
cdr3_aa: CASSRKDRDEDGYTF

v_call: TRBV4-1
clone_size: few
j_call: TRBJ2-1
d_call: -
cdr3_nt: TGCGCCAGCAGCCACCCTCCGAGGGACACATACAATGAGCAGTTCTTC
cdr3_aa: CASSHPPRDTYNEQFF

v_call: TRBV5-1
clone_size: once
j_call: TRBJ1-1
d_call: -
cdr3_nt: TGCGCCAGCAGCGTCAGGGAATGGGCTGAAGCTTTCTTT
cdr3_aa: CASSVREWAEAFF

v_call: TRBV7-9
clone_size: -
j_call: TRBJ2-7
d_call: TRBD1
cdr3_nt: TGTGCCAGCAGCCCACAGGGGAACTCCTACGAGCAGTACTTC
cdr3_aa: CASSPQGNSYEQYF